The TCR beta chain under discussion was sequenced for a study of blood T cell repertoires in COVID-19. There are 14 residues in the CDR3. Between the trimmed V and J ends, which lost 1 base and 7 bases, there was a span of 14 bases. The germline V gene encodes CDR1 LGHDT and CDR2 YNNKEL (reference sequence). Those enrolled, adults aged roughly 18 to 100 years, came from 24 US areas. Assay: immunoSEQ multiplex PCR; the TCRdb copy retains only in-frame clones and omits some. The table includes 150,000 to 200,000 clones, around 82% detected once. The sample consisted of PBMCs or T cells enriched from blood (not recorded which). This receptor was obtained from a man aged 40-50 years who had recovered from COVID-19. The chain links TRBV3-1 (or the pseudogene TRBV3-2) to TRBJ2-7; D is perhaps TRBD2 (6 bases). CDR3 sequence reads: CASSQVAARGEQYF. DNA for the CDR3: TGTGCCAGCAGCCAAGTGGCAGCCCGGGGGGAGCAGTACTTC.